The T cell receptor beta chain described here comes from a study of shared clonotypes between healthy human individuals. Libraries were prepared by immunoSEQ multiplex PCR; TCRdb keeps only in-frame clonotypes and omits some of them. The sample lists some 2 million clones; about 94% were seen once. About this clone itself: Other DNA variants within this sample encode the same CDR3.

This CDR3 comprises 15 residues. Looked up from germline, CDR1 is MNHEY and CDR2 is SMNVEV (reference sequence). The J segment lost 5 bases and the V segment lost 4 bases, leaving 8 bases of the junction unmatched. Naivety among CD8 cells was defined by CD45RO negativity and positive CCR7 selection, thereby excluding terminally differentiated effector memory CD45RA+ cells. V usage is TRBV27 and J usage is TRBJ2-1, with 7 positions matching TRBD1. The sample was naive CD8+ T cells sorted from blood. This sequence was found in a man between 18 and 29 years old in good health. The CDR3 loop reads CASSSLSGGHNEQFF. The CDR3 DNA reads TGTGCCAGCAGTTCCCTTTCAGGGGGTCACAATGAGCAGTTCTTC.